Each of the 24 T cell receptor beta chains below was sequenced from the same sample in a study of T cells in women clearing cervical HPV infection. The protocol was immunoSEQ multiplex PCR, while the TCRdb copy is restricted to in-frame clones and leaves out a portion. The ten most abundant clones cover approximately 5.5% of a sample with more than 20,000 clones. Specimen: blood buffy coat. Receptor source: a woman aged 18 to 75 with a cervical HPV16 infection that either progressed to CIN3+ or cleared (not recorded which).

Concerning this clone itself: The read stops 3 residues short of the end of the CDR3; the missing end is completed from the germline J gene. The genes are TRBV19 and TRBJ2-3, with 10 bases identical to TRBD2. This CDR3 region has 17 residues. Germline V gene lookup returns CDR1 LNHDA and CDR2 SQIVND (reference sequence). The junction had 6 bases not matched to a gene; V was cut back by 3 bases and J by 0 bases. The sequenced part of the CDR3 DNA is TGTGCCAGTAGTATGCTTCAACTAGCGGGAAGCACAGATACG. As protein: CASSMLQLAGSTDT. In full, the CDR3 is CASSMLQLAGSTDTQYF.

About this clone: Sequencing ends 3 residues short of the CDR3 end; the germline J gene provides the rest. This chain connects TRBV7-2 to TRBJ2-2; 9 bases line up with TRBD2. V dropped 6 bases and J dropped 4; count of bases not matched to a gene: 6. Germline CDR1 reads SGHTA; CDR2 reads FQGNSA. The CDR3 is 15 residues long. Partial CDR3 DNA: TGTGCCAGCAGTCGACTAGCGGAAGGCACCGGGGAG. As protein: CASSRLAEGTGE. In full, the CDR3 reads CASSRLAEGTGELFF.

Turning to this clone: The read ends 3 residues shy of where the CDR3 ends; the end is completed using the germline J gene. V is TRBV5-5 and J is TRBJ1-6; a weak D match, TRBD1 (5 bases). Germline-derived CDR1 and CDR2 are SGHKS and YYEKEE (reference sequence). The CDR3 spans 13 residues. Trimming left V 0 bases short and J 12 bases short, with 10 bases between. The CDR3 loop reads CASSLEGPLPLHF. Incomplete CDR3 DNA: TGTGCCAGCAGCTTGGAGGGGCCTCTACCC. The full variable domain, rest sourced from reference TRBV5-5 and TRBJ1-6, is DAGVTQSPTHLIKTRGQQVTLRCSPISGHKSVSWYQQVLGQGPQFIFQYYEKEERGRGNFPDRFSARQFPNYSSELNVNALLLGDSALYLCASSLEGPLPLHFGNGTRLTVT.

Notes on this clone: The observed sequence ends 3 residues before the CDR3 terminus, with the missing tail filled in from the germline J gene. The genes are TRBV5-1 and TRBJ2-1; TRBD1 matches 7 bases. The CDR3 totals 17 residues. V gave up 4 bases and J gave up 0 bases; unmatched junction bases: 10. Per germline, CDR1 SGHRS and CDR2 YFSETQ. The CDR3 is CASSRKGAASSYNEQFF. The DNA read from the CDR3 is TGCGCCAGCAGCCGGAAGGGGGCGGCTAGCTCCTACAATGAG.

Details on this clone: The missing CDR3 end, 3 residues past where the read stops, is filled in from the germline J gene. The rearrangement uses TRBV20-1 and TRBJ2-3; the D gene is possibly TRBD2 (7 bases). This CDR3 contains 14 residues. Trimming took 6 bases from V and 3 from J, leaving 16 bases between them. Germline lookup yields CDR1 DFQATT and CDR2 SNEGSKA (reference sequence). Partial CDR3 DNA: TGCAGTGCCCCACCGGGGGGCGGTACAGATACG. Its translation is CSAPPGGGTDT. The full CDR3 reads CSAPPGGGTDTQYF.

The chain's CDR3 is CASTEQITGELFF. CDR3 DNA (partial): TGTGCCAGCACTGAGCAGATCACCGGGGAG. V is TRBV2 and J is TRBJ2-2; D is undetermined. The CDR3 is cut off 3 residues early in the read; its end comes from the germline J gene. Germline V gives CDR1 SNHLY, CDR2 FYNNEI. This CDR3 is 13 amino acids long. Between the trimmed V and J ends, which lost 7 bases and 4 bases, there was a span of 10 bases.

With regard to this clone: With the read ending 3 residues before the CDR3 end, the germline J gene is used to fill in that end. This sequence joins TRBV10-3 and TRBJ2-1; D perhaps matches TRBD2 (7 bases). The CDR3 runs to 18 residues. V dropped 6 bases and J dropped 5 bases, with 26 bases sitting between them. The V gene's germline CDR1 is ENHRY and CDR2 SYGVKD. The part of the CDR3 DNA that was read is TGTGCCATCAGACCAACCGGGGTAGCGAGAGGGGGGGACAATGAG. Encoded protein: CAIRPTGVARGGDNE. The whole CDR3 is CAIRPTGVARGGDNEQFF.

Incomplete CDR3 DNA: TGTGCCAGCAGCTTATTAAATGAG. This translates into CASSLLNE. The full CDR3 is CASSLLNEQFF. V is TRBV7-9 and J is TRBJ2-1; D is unresolved. Read data end 3 residues before the CDR3 end; the end is taken from the germline J gene. Germline lookup yields CDR1 SEHNR and CDR2 FQNEAQ (reference sequence). This CDR3 has 11 amino acids. V was pared by 2 bases and J by 7 bases, with 3 bases between.

A word on this clone: The read falls 3 residues short of the CDR3 end, and the missing part is taken from the germline J gene. The chain carries TRBV5-1 and TRBJ2-3; 7 positions agree with TRBD2. V was pared by 5 bases and J by 5 bases, with 8 bases of the junction left unmatched. This CDR3 region has 14 residues. The V gene's germline CDR1 is SGHRS and CDR2 YFSETQ. CDR3 protein: CASRAGVSLDTQYF. The sequenced part of the CDR3 DNA is TGCGCCAGCAGGGCGGGAGTGTCCTTAGATACG. The whole variable domain, filled in from reference TRBV5-1 and TRBJ2-3, reads KAGVTQTPRYLIKTRGQQVTLSCSPISGHRSVSWYQQTPGQGLQFLFEYFSETQRNKGNFPGRFSGRQFSNSRSEMNVSTLELGDSALYLCASRAGVSLDTQYFGPGTRLTVL.

Regarding this clone: The read falls 3 residues short of the CDR3 end, and the missing part is taken from the germline J gene. The chain is built from TRBV13 and TRBJ2-1; 7 bases agree with TRBD1. The CDR3 has 16 residues. CDR1 and CDR2 (germline): PRHDT, FYEKMQ (reference sequence). V dropped 7 bases and J dropped 7; count of bases not matched to a gene: 16. The part of the CDR3 DNA that was read is TGTGCCAGCAACGGAAACACGGGACAGCTCAGGAATGAG. Translation: CASNGNTGQLRNE. In full, the CDR3 is CASNGNTGQLRNEQFF.

The CDR3 loop is CASSFSRVQETQYF. The covered CDR3 bases are TGTGCCAGCAGCTTTTCCCGGGTCCAAGAGACC. The rearrangement joins TRBV7-9 to TRBJ2-5; D unresolved. The read gets to within 3 residues of the CDR3 end, and the germline J gene fills in the rest. Deletions cut 3 bases from V and 1 base from J, with 9 bases between. The CDR3 is 14 residues long. Germline V lookup: CDR1 SEHNR, CDR2 FQNEAQ (reference sequence).

In regard to this clone: The read halts 3 residues ahead of the CDR3 end, with the missing end drawn from the germline J gene. The chain employs TRBV29-1 and TRBJ2-3; 9 bases line up with TRBD1. Per germline, CDR1 SQVTM and CDR2 ANQGSEA. V was clipped by 6 bases and J by 5 bases; unmatched bases: 9. The CDR3 sequence is 14 residues long. The sequenced part of the CDR3 DNA is TGCAGCGTGACCCGACAGGGGGTAGTAGATACG. Amino acid sequence: CSVTRQGVVDT. The complete CDR3 protein is CSVTRQGVVDTQYF.

Comments on this clone: The read ends 3 residues shy of where the CDR3 ends; the end is completed using the germline J gene. The chain has TRBV19 and TRBJ2-1, with 10 bases matching TRBD2. The length of the CDR3 is 17 residues. Unmatched junction bases numbered 17, after V lost 10 bases and J lost 5 bases. From germline, CDR1 is LNHDA and CDR2 SQIVND (reference sequence). The CDR3 region is CATNGRSGRALNNEQFF. The CDR3 bases that were read are TGTGCCACGAATGGACGGAGCGGGAGGGCCCTGAACAATGAG.

On this clone itself: The sequenced fragment ends 3 residues before the CDR3 boundary, so the rest is inferred from the germline J gene. The V gene is TRBV12-5, the J gene TRBJ2-1, with TRBD1 as a possible D gene (5 bases). With 0 bases removed from V and 4 bases from J, the gap between germline ends came to 10 bases. Germline CDR1 reads LGHNT; CDR2 reads FRNRAP. CDR3 length: 15 amino acids. The CDR3 reads CASGLVFTGYNEQFF. CDR3 DNA (partial): TGTGCTAGTGGTTTGGTTTTTACAGGTTACAATGAG.

Comments on this clone: The read finishes 3 residues shy of the CDR3 end, and the germline J gene is used to complete it. The genes are TRBV6-1 and TRBJ2-5; D gene unclear. Germline CDR1 reads MNHNS; CDR2 reads SASEGT. The CDR3 spans 13 residues. The V and J ends lost 1 base and 2 bases respectively, with 5 bases between them. CDR3 bases read: TGTGCCAGCAGTGAAGAACGGCAAGAGACC. This sequence encodes CASSEERQET. In full, the CDR3 is CASSEERQETQYF.

A word on this clone: Read sequence stops 3 residues before the CDR3 end, and the germline J gene provides the missing end. The genes are TRBV7-2 and TRBJ1-2, with a tentative D call TRBD1 (6 bases). From germline, CDR1 is SGHTA and CDR2 FQGNSA. The CDR3 spans 15 residues. Here the CDR3 reads CASSYAGGGSDTYTF. The sequenced part of the CDR3 DNA is TGTGCCAGCAGCTATGCGGGGGGGGGCTCAGATACC.

In regard to this clone: The DNA ends 3 residues before the CDR3 does, and the rest of the CDR3 is filled in from the germline J gene. The chain carries TRBV4-2 and TRBJ1-2, with D unclear. The V gene lost 6 bases and the J gene lost 7 bases, with 9 bases spanning the gap. This CDR3 has 11 residues. The V gene's germline CDR1 is LGHNA and CDR2 YNFKEQ. CDR3 DNA (partial): TGTGCCAGCAGTGTTAAAGGTGGC. Translated: CASSVKGG. The CDR3, in full, reads CASSVKGGYTF.

Regarding this clone: The CDR3 end falls 3 residues outside the read, so it is completed with the germline J gene. The V and J genes are TRBV4-2 and TRBJ2-1; possible D gene TRBD2, 6 bases. CDR3 length equals 15 residues. Germline CDR1 LGHNA, CDR2 YNFKEQ. The V and J ends lost 6 bases and 0 bases respectively, with 12 bases between them. The part of the CDR3 DNA that was read is TGTGCCAGCAGAGGGGACTCGAGCTCCTACAATGAG. This gives the protein CASRGDSSSYNE. In full, the CDR3 reads CASRGDSSSYNEQFF.

Frequency places this clone as medium-sized. The read terminates 3 residues ahead of where the CDR3 ends, so the germline J gene completes it. V gene TRBV2 combines with J gene TRBJ2-3; TRBD2 matches at 7 bases. Germline V gene lookup returns CDR1 SNHLY and CDR2 FYNNEI. V trimming: 7 bases; J trimming: 3 bases; junction bases outside the gene matches: 13. There are 16 residues in the CDR3. The sequenced CDR3 bases are TGTGCCAGCACCAGGGACTACCTCGGGGTGACAGATACG. Translation: CASTRDYLGVTDT. The whole CDR3 protein reads CASTRDYLGVTDTQYF.

Concerning this clone: The read ends 3 residues shy of where the CDR3 ends; the end is completed using the germline J gene. The chain has TRBV7-2 and TRBJ1-4, with D possibly being TRBD1 (6 bases). Germline V CDR1 and CDR2: SGHTA, FQGNSA. The CDR3 has 15 residues. The V and J ends lost 5 bases and 2 bases respectively, with 12 bases between them. The DNA read from the CDR3 is TGTGCCAGCAGCGAACAGGGCCGGACTAATGAAAAA. It translates to CASSEQGRTNEK. The full CDR3 protein is CASSEQGRTNEKLFF.

Concerning this clone itself: Coverage ceases 3 residues before the CDR3 finishes, and the germline J gene fills in the end. V is TRBV7-9 and J is TRBJ2-7; TRBD2 aligns across 7 bases. Trimming removed 8 bases from V and 1 base from J; junction bases left unmatched: 5. Per germline, CDR1 SEHNR and CDR2 FQNEAQ (reference sequence). The CDR3 has 13 amino acids. CDR3 amino acids: CASGPAGSYEQYF. CDR3 DNA (partial): TGTGCCAGCGGCCCAGCGGGGTCCTACGAG.

A remark on this clone: The read is 3 residues too short to cover the CDR3 end, so that end is filled in from the germline J gene. This chain uses TRBV12-3 or TRBV12-4 with TRBJ1-6; D might be TRBD1 (5 bases). This CDR3 contains 12 residues. V shed 4 bases and J shed 8 bases, with 6 bases lying between them. The covered CDR3 bases are TGTGCCAGCAGTTGGGGGGATTCACCC. This sequence encodes CASSWGDSP. The whole CDR3 region reads CASSWGDSPLHF.

Regarding this clone: Read coverage stops 3 residues before the CDR3 terminus; the germline J gene supplies the remainder. The chain couples TRBV19 to TRBJ1-2, with D uncertain. Looked up from germline, CDR1 is LNHDA and CDR2 is SQIVND (reference sequence). CDR3 length equals 14 residues. The CDR3 bases that were read are TGTGCCAGTAGTATTAGTGTCCGCGGGAGCGAC. Encoded protein: CASSISVRGSD. The CDR3 reads in full as CASSISVRGSDYTF.

On this clone itself: Read coverage stops 3 residues before the CDR3 terminus; the germline J gene supplies the remainder. The chain recombines TRBV5-1 with TRBJ1-4; 8 nucleotides match TRBD1. The CDR3 loop spans 18 amino acids. Losses at the gene ends were 0 bases for V and 8 bases for J; bases not matched to a gene: 15. CDR1 is SGHRS and CDR2 is YFSETQ in the germline V gene. The sequenced part of the CDR3 DNA is TGCGCCAGCAGCTTGGGCCCTGCTATAGACAGGGGTTACGAAAAA. Protein sequence: CASSLGPAIDRGYEK. In full, the CDR3 reads CASSLGPAIDRGYEKLFF.